The text below deals with one T cell receptor (beta chain). The antigen remains undetermined. The data derive from a study of high-grade serous ovarian cancer treatment subgroups. This CDR3 spans 13 amino acids. Assay: immunoSEQ multiplex PCR; the TCRdb copy retains only in-frame clones and omits some. The sample has more than 3,000 clones; about 77% are singletons. Overall study results and limits: Only CDR3 was analyzed; CDR1 and CDR2 were not.

The tumor samples were collected prior to definitive surgery or chemotherapy. The sequenced material came from tumor tissue. This TCR came from a human donor with high-grade serous ovarian cancer. The gene calls are TRBV21-1 and TRBJ2-7. TRBV21-1 is a recognized pseudogene. The CDR3 spells CASNVGGAYEQYF. The CDR3 bases are TGTGCCAGCAATGTGGGCGGAGCCTACGAGCAGTACTTC.